These T cell receptor beta chains were read from a single sample in a study of cytomegalovirus exposure and HLA in healthy donors. Produced via immunoSEQ multiplex PCR; TCRdb's table is partial and in-frame only. The sample records some 98,000 clones, about 90% being singletons. Sequencing used PBMCs. These receptors were obtained from a man younger than 30 in good health and CMV-seropositive. Both conserved end residues are part of each CDR3. The D gene is left open where the match is weak. Clone size is stated in some rows and not others, as once, few, many or a class when expanded.

d_gene,j_gene,v_gene,abundance,CDR3nt,CDR3aa
NA,TRBJ2-2,TRBV7-6,NA,TGTGCCAGCAGCTCCTCGACTATGCGTGGCACCGGGGAGCTGTTTTTT,CASSSSTMRGTGELFF
TRBD1,TRBJ2-2,TRBV6-5,NA,TGTGCCAGCACCAAGTTCCTACAGGGGAACAGGGAGCTGTTTTTT,CASTKFLQGNRELFF
TRBD2,TRBJ2-1,TRBV13,NA,TGTGCCAGCAGCTTAGGTGACGGGGGGGCCTACAATGAGCAGTTCTTC,CASSLGDGGAYNEQFF
TRBD1,TRBJ2-5,TRBV7-2,NA,TGTGCCAGCAGCTTTGGACTTGACAGGGGGTTAGCGGGGACCCAGTACTTC,CASSFGLDRGLAGTQYF
NA,TRBJ1-2,TRBV7-2,NA,TGTGCCAGCAGCACAAGGGGTGGCTACACCTTC,CASSTRGGYTF
TRBD2,TRBJ2-7,TRBV19,many,TGTGCCAGTAGTATGACTAGCGGGAGCTTCGACGAGCAGTACTTC,CASSMTSGSFDEQYF
NA,TRBJ1-5,TRBV7-9,NA,TGTGCCAGCAGCGCACAGGGCAGCCAGCCCCAGCATTTT,CASSAQGSQPQHF
TRBD2,TRBJ2-3,TRBV28,few,TGTGCCAGCAGCACAAGCCTGACTAGCGGGAGCATGGCAGATACGCAGTATTTT,CASSTSLTSGSMADTQYF
NA,TRBJ2-5,TRBV5-1,NA,TGCGCCAGCAGCCAAGATTTAGGGGGTATAGAGACCCAGTACTTC,CASSQDLGGIETQYF
TRBD2,TRBJ2-3,TRBV4-2,NA,TGTGCCAGCAGCCTAGGCGTAGCGGGGGGCCTCACAGATACGCAGTATTTT,CASSLGVAGGLTDTQYF
NA,TRBJ2-1,TRBV6-5,NA,TGTGCCACCTGGGGGGGCCCCCACAATGAGCAGTTCTTC,CATWGGPHNEQFF
TRBD1,TRBJ2-7,TRBV4-3,NA,TGCGCCAGCAGCCAAGAGGACAGGTTTAACTACGAGCAGTACTTC,CASSQEDRFNYEQYF
NA,TRBJ1-2,TRBV7-9,NA,TGTGCCAGCAGCTTTTTCGGTAGGGCACAGGGCTCCCTCTATGGCTACACCTTC,CASSFFGRAQGSLYGYTF
NA,TRBJ2-5,TRBV5-1,NA,TGCGCCAGCAGCTTGGTAACAGGACAAGAGACCCAGTACTTC,CASSLVTGQETQYF
NA,TRBJ2-7,TRBV15,NA,TGTGCCACCAGCAGAGTCTCCTATCCCTACGAGCAGTACTTC,CATSRVSYPYEQYF
TRBD1,TRBJ2-2,TRBV4-3,NA,TGCGCCAGCAGCCGACAGGGGGCGAACACCGGGGAGCTGTTTTTT,CASSRQGANTGELFF
NA,TRBJ2-2,TRBV6-5,NA,TGTGCCAGCAGTTACTACAGTTACACCGGGGAGCTGTTTTTT,CASSYYSYTGELFF
NA,TRBJ2-3,TRBV7-3,once,TGTGCCAGCAGCTTTACACCGATCACAGATACGCAGTATTTT,CASSFTPITDTQYF
NA,TRBJ1-5,TRBV6-5,NA,TGTGCCAGCAGTTACTCGAAGGTGGGCCAGCCCCAGCATTTT,CASSYSKVGQPQHF
TRBD2,TRBJ2-2,TRBV29-1,NA,TGCAGCGTTGAAAGCGGGGGGCCGAACACCGGGGAGCTGTTTTTT,CSVESGGPNTGELFF
NA,TRBJ1-6,TRBV5-4,NA,TGTGCCAGCAGCTTGATGGCCTCCCGAAATTCACCCCTCCACTTT,CASSLMASRNSPLHF
TRBD2,TRBJ2-2,TRBV19,NA,TGTGCCAGTAGAAATACGGGGGGGCGTCTTGGCGGGGAGCTGTTTTTT,CASRNTGGRLGGELFF
NA,TRBJ1-6,TRBV5-1,few,TGCGCCAGCAGCTTTGGACAGAATAATTCACCCCTCCACTTT,CASSFGQNNSPLHF
NA,TRBJ2-5,TRBV9,NA,TGTGCCAGCAGCTCCAACCCCCTAGCCCAAGCTCCTGAACAAGAGACCCAGTACTTC,CASSSNPLAQAPEQETQYF
TRBD1,TRBJ2-6,TRBV4-3,NA,TGCGCCAGCAGCCTCGAAAACTCCGGGACAGGGGTCCGTGGGGCCAACGTCCTGACTTTC,CASSLENSGTGVRGANVLTF
NA,TRBJ1-2,TRBV6-6,NA,TGTGCCAGCAGTTACTCGATTTCAGGGGTTGATGGCTACACCTTC,CASSYSISGVDGYTF
NA,TRBJ2-7,TRBV18,once,TGTGCCAGCTCATTCTTTTCGGACAGTTTCCACGAGCAGTACTTC,CASSFFSDSFHEQYF
TRBD1,TRBJ1-5,TRBV7-2,NA,TGTGCCAGCAGCGTGCGGACAGGATCCAATCAGCCCCAGCATTTT,CASSVRTGSNQPQHF
TRBD1,TRBJ1-1,TRBV4-1,NA,TGCGCCAGCACTATGACAGGGGAGCACACTGAAGCTTTCTTT,CASTMTGEHTEAFF
NA,TRBJ1-5,TRBV11-2,NA,TGTGCCAGCAGCTTAGAGAGAAACAATCAGCCCCAGCATTTT,CASSLERNNQPQHF
TRBD2,TRBJ2-4,TRBV29-1,NA,TGCAGCGTCAACCCACTAGCGGGAGCCGCTGTAGACATTCAGTACTTC,CSVNPLAGAAVDIQYF
NA,TRBJ2-7,TRBV27,NA,TGTGCCAGCAGTTTATCAGGAGACTACGAGCAGTACTTC,CASSLSGDYEQYF
TRBD1,TRBJ1-6,TRBV27,NA,TGTGCCAGCAGTTTTTTTCAGGGGGCGATCCTGTCCCTCCACTTT,CASSFFQGAILSLHF
NA,TRBJ2-7,TRBV7-2,few,TGTGCCAGCAGCGCTCGGGACAACTCCTACGAGCAGTACTTC,CASSARDNSYEQYF
NA,TRBJ1-2,TRBV5-5,NA,TGTGCCAGCAGCTGGGCGGACATTAACTATGGCTACACCTTC,CASSWADINYGYTF
NA,TRBJ2-7,TRBV5-6,few,TGTGCCAGCAGCCTCACTAGTTACTCCTACGAGCAGTACTTC,CASSLTSYSYEQYF
TRBD1,TRBJ2-7,TRBV6-5,NA,TGTGCCAGCAGCCCGGGACAGGGGGTGGCCTACGAGCAGTACTTC,CASSPGQGVAYEQYF
TRBD1,TRBJ2-5,TRBV5-1,NA,TGCGCCAGCAGCCAAAAAGGACAGGGACTCCAAGAGACCCAGTACTTC,CASSQKGQGLQETQYF
NA,TRBJ1-1,TRBV19,few,TGTGCCAGTAGTATAGCGCAGGGGCGCATGAACACTGAAGCTTTCTTT,CASSIAQGRMNTEAFF
NA,TRBJ2-7,TRBV4-1,once,TGCGCCAGCAAAAGGCAGGGTGCCTACGAGCAGTACTTC,CASKRQGAYEQYF
NA,TRBJ1-4,TRBV4-2,once,TGTGCCAGCAGCCAGAAGGGGGGGCCAAGTAATGAAAAACTGTTTTTT,CASSQKGGPSNEKLFF
TRBD2,TRBJ2-2,TRBV6-1,NA,TGTGCCAGCATCCGGGAGCGGGGCACCGGGGAGCTGTTTTTT,CASIRERGTGELFF
TRBD1,TRBJ1-1,TRBV7-2,NA,TGTGCCAGCAGCTCATATTTACCGGGACAGGGCATGAACACTGAAGCTTTCTTT,CASSSYLPGQGMNTEAFF
NA,TRBJ2-7,TRBV20-1,NA,TGCAGTGCTAGTATGGCCCAGCAGTACTTC,CSASMAQQYF
TRBD1,TRBJ2-5,TRBV5-4,NA,TGTGCCAGCAGGTCTTCAGGGACAGGAAGGTCAGAGACCCAGTACTTC,CASRSSGTGRSETQYF